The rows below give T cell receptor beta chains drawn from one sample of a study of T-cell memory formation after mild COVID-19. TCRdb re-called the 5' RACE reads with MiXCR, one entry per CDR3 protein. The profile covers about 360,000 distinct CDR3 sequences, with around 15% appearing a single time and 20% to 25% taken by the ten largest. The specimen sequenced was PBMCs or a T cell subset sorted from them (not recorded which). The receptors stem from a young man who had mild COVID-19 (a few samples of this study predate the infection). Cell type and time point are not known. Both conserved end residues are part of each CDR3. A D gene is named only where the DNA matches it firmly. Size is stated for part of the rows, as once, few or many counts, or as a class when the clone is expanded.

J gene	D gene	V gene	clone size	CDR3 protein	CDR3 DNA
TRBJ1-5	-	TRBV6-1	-	CASSLRGSGPQHF	TGTGCCAGCAGCCTCAGGGGATCGGGGCCCCAGCATTTT
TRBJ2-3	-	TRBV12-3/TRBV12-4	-	CASSPTGAGADTQYF	TGTGCCAGCAGTCCGACAGGGGCGGGGGCAGATACGCAGTATTTT
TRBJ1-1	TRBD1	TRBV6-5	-	CASRINYRTGREAFF	TGTGCCAGCAGGATAAACTACAGGACAGGGCGGGAAGCTTTCTTT
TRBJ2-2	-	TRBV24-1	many	CATSDWITGELFF	TGTGCCACCAGTGATTGGATCACCGGGGAGCTGTTTTTT
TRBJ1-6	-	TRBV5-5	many	CASSLAQGDSPLHF	TGTGCCAGCAGCTTAGCACAGGGTGATTCACCCCTCCACTTT
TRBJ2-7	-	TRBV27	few	CASSLGQYYEQYF	TGTGCCAGCAGTTTAGGACAGTACTACGAGCAGTACTTC
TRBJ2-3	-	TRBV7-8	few	CASSLSSRDTQYF	TGTGCCAGCAGCTTAAGTTCCAGAGATACGCAGTATTTT
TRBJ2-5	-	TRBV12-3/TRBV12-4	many	CASSWGPTPQETQYF	TGTGCCAGCAGTTGGGGACCAACACCCCAAGAGACCCAGTACTTC
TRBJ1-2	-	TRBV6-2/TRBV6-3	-	CASSYSSQGNYGYTF	TGTGCCAGCAGTTACTCCTCCCAGGGGAACTATGGCTACACCTTC
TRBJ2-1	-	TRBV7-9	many	CASSSLGAFRNEQFF	TGTGCCAGCAGCTCCCTGGGGGCTTTCAGGAATGAGCAGTTCTTC
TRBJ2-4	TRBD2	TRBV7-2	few	CASSSRASGRDIQYF	TGTGCCAGCAGCTCGAGAGCTAGCGGCCGGGACATTCAGTACTTC
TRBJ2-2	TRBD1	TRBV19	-	CASRDRGNTGELFF	TGTGCCAGCAGGGACAGGGGAAACACCGGGGAGCTGTTTTTT
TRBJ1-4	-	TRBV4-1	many	CASSQDVPLTNEKLFF	TGCGCCAGCAGCCAAGATGTGCCGTTAACTAATGAAAAACTGTTTTTT
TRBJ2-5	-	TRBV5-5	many	CASSPTGTETQYF	TGTGCCAGCAGCCCTACAGGGACAGAGACCCAGTACTTC
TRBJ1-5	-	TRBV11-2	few	CASSGEKNQPQHF	TGTGCCAGCTCAGGAGAAAAAAATCAGCCCCAGCATTTT
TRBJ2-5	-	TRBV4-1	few	CASSQDLPGLGETQYF	TGCGCCAGCAGCCAAGATCTTCCGGGACTGGGGGAGACCCAGTACTTC
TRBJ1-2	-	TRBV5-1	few	CASSSPGGYTF	TGCGCCAGCAGCTCTCCTGGGGGCTACACCTTC
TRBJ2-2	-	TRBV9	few	CASSAPLGAGELFF	TGTGCCAGCAGCGCCCCACTGGGGGCCGGGGAGCTGTTTTTT
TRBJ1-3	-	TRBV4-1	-	CASSQGSRGSGNTIYF	TGCGCCAGCAGCCAAGGTAGCAGGGGCTCTGGAAACACCATATATTTT
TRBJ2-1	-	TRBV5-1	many	CASSLLPTRRNEQFF	TGCGCCAGCAGCTTGCTCCCGACCCGGAGGAATGAGCAGTTCTTC
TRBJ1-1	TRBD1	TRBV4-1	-	CASSLHDRGNTEAFF	TGCGCCAGCAGCCTCCATGACAGGGGGAACACTGAAGCTTTCTTT
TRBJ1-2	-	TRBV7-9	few	CAAARNYGYTF	TGTGCTGCAGCGAGGAACTATGGCTACACCTTC
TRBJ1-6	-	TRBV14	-	CASSSALGGPLHF	TGTGCCAGCTCTTCCGCCCTAGGTGGGCCCCTCCACTTT
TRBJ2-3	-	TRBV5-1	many	CASSNSTGLGTDTQYF	TGCGCCAGCAGCAACTCGACAGGATTGGGGACAGATACGCAGTATTTT